A selection of T cell receptor beta chains follows, all from one sample in a study of blood T cell repertoires in COVID-19. Measured with immunoSEQ multiplex PCR; TCRdb has only the in-frame clones, and not every one. The sample holds around 100,000 clones, 75% to 90% seen once. The sequencing sample was made of peripheral blood. The receptors derive from an older woman with acute or convalescent COVID-19. CDR3s include the opening cysteine and the closing phenylalanine or tryptophan. Fields, in order: D gene, clone size, J gene, V gene, CDR3 protein, CDR3 DNA. The D gene is left open where the match is weak. Rows may omit the clone size; those that give it use once, few, many or a size class.

D gene: -
clone size: -
J gene: TRBJ2-2
V gene: TRBV10-1
CDR3 protein: CASSDNRRENTGELFF
CDR3 DNA: TGCGCCAGCAGTGATAATCGGAGGGAGAACACCGGGGAGCTGTTTTTT

D gene: -
clone size: -
J gene: TRBJ2-4
V gene: TRBV6-1
CDR3 protein: CASSEGQTSGKNIQYF
CDR3 DNA: TGTGCCAGCAGTGAAGGGCAGACGTCAGGCAAAAACATTCAGTACTTC

D gene: TRBD1
clone size: -
J gene: TRBJ1-2
V gene: TRBV6-2/TRBV6-3
CDR3 protein: CASSNPRDRGGYGYTF
CDR3 DNA: TGTGCCAGCAGTAACCCCCGGGACAGGGGTGGCTATGGCTACACCTTC

D gene: TRBD2
clone size: -
J gene: TRBJ2-3
V gene: TRBV28
CDR3 protein: CASSFIGLADTDTQYF
CDR3 DNA: TGTGCCAGCAGTTTTATAGGGCTAGCGGACACAGATACGCAGTATTTT

D gene: -
clone size: -
J gene: TRBJ1-1
V gene: TRBV19
CDR3 protein: CASSGSWSAFF
CDR3 DNA: TGTGCCAGTAGTGGGAGTTGGTCGGCTTTCTTT

D gene: -
clone size: few
J gene: TRBJ2-3
V gene: TRBV7-9
CDR3 protein: CASSLLEASGTDTQYF
CDR3 DNA: TGTGCCAGCAGCTTACTTGAGGCTAGCGGCACAGATACGCAGTATTTT

D gene: TRBD1
clone size: few
J gene: TRBJ2-7
V gene: TRBV5-1
CDR3 protein: CASSLGGTGLRPPFSYEQYF
CDR3 DNA: TGCGCCAGCAGCTTGGGCGGGACAGGGTTACGGCCGCCATTCTCCTACGAGCAGTACTTC

D gene: TRBD1
clone size: -
J gene: TRBJ1-6
V gene: TRBV2
CDR3 protein: CASSYLGQDTLHF
CDR3 DNA: TGTGCCAGCAGTTACCTTGGACAGGACACCCTCCACTTT

D gene: TRBD1
clone size: -
J gene: TRBJ2-1
V gene: TRBV5-1
CDR3 protein: CASSYGTGGPYNEQFF
CDR3 DNA: TGCGCCAGCAGCTACGGGACAGGGGGCCCCTACAATGAGCAGTTCTTC

D gene: TRBD2
clone size: few
J gene: TRBJ2-2
V gene: TRBV3-1/TRBV3-2
CDR3 protein: CASSQPGGSTGELFF
CDR3 DNA: TGTGCCAGCAGCCAACCGGGGGGATCGACCGGGGAGCTGTTTTTT

D gene: -
clone size: -
J gene: TRBJ1-3
V gene: TRBV6-5
CDR3 protein: CASKLNSGNTIYF
CDR3 DNA: TGTGCCAGCAAACTGAACTCTGGAAACACCATATATTTT

D gene: TRBD1
clone size: -
J gene: TRBJ1-2
V gene: TRBV19
CDR3 protein: CASTLRGQGTSNYGYTF
CDR3 DNA: TGTGCCAGTACCTTAAGGGGACAGGGGACTTCTAACTATGGCTACACCTTC

D gene: -
clone size: -
J gene: TRBJ1-2
V gene: TRBV19
CDR3 protein: CASSRTASYGYTF
CDR3 DNA: TGTGCCAGTAGTAGGACAGCTTCCTATGGCTACACCTTC

D gene: -
clone size: -
J gene: TRBJ2-1
V gene: TRBV30
CDR3 protein: CAWSATSYSYNEQFF
CDR3 DNA: TGTGCCTGGAGTGCTACTAGCTACTCCTACAATGAGCAGTTCTTC

D gene: -
clone size: -
J gene: TRBJ2-1
V gene: TRBV3-1/TRBV3-2
CDR3 protein: CASSLADEQFF
CDR3 DNA: TGTGCCAGCAGCCTGGCGGATGAGCAGTTCTTC

D gene: TRBD2
clone size: -
J gene: TRBJ2-3
V gene: TRBV14
CDR3 protein: CASSQIAGQDTQYF
CDR3 DNA: TGTGCCAGCAGCCAGATAGCGGGACAAGATACGCAGTATTTT

D gene: -
clone size: -
J gene: TRBJ2-3
V gene: TRBV7-8
CDR3 protein: CASSLLTGIGTDTQYF
CDR3 DNA: TGTGCCAGCAGCTTATTGACGGGAATTGGCACAGATACGCAGTATTTT

D gene: -
clone size: -
J gene: TRBJ1-1
V gene: TRBV6-5
CDR3 protein: CASSYTGLVRIEAFF
CDR3 DNA: TGTGCCAGCAGTTACACCGGACTAGTGAGGATTGAAGCTTTCTTT

D gene: -
clone size: -
J gene: TRBJ2-2
V gene: TRBV12-5
CDR3 protein: CASGGLSEDTGELFF
CDR3 DNA: TGTGCTAGTGGGGGTCTGAGCGAGGACACCGGGGAGCTGTTTTTT

D gene: TRBD1
clone size: -
J gene: TRBJ1-2
V gene: TRBV6-5
CDR3 protein: CASSPGQDRNYGYTF
CDR3 DNA: TGTGCCAGCAGTCCAGGACAGGACAGAAACTATGGCTACACCTTC

D gene: -
clone size: -
J gene: TRBJ2-1
V gene: TRBV2
CDR3 protein: CASTLGGGSEQFF
CDR3 DNA: TGTGCCAGCACCCTTGGAGGGGGCAGTGAGCAGTTCTTC

D gene: -
clone size: -
J gene: TRBJ2-1
V gene: TRBV11-3
CDR3 protein: CASSLQGSYNEQFF
CDR3 DNA: TGTGCCAGCAGCTTACAGGGGTCCTACAATGAGCAGTTCTTC

D gene: -
clone size: -
J gene: TRBJ1-6
V gene: TRBV6-5
CDR3 protein: CASSLSRGGNSPLHF
CDR3 DNA: TGTGCCAGCAGTTTAAGCAGGGGCGGTAATTCACCCCTCCACTTT

D gene: -
clone size: -
J gene: TRBJ2-7
V gene: TRBV7-9
CDR3 protein: CASSLRDPYEQYF
CDR3 DNA: TGTGCCAGCAGCTTGAGGGATCCCTACGAGCAGTACTTC

D gene: -
clone size: -
J gene: TRBJ1-1
V gene: TRBV12-3/TRBV12-4
CDR3 protein: CASSLRGTGAAFF
CDR3 DNA: TGTGCCAGCAGTTTAAGGGGAACAGGTGCGGCTTTCTTT

D gene: -
clone size: -
J gene: TRBJ1-1
V gene: TRBV4-2
CDR3 protein: CASSFWTENTEAFF
CDR3 DNA: TGTGCCAGCAGCTTTTGGACAGAGAACACTGAAGCTTTCTTT

D gene: -
clone size: -
J gene: TRBJ1-5
V gene: TRBV28
CDR3 protein: CASSLPGRNQPQHF
CDR3 DNA: TGTGCCAGCAGCCTACCAGGGCGCAATCAGCCCCAGCATTTT

D gene: TRBD2
clone size: -
J gene: TRBJ2-3
V gene: TRBV30
CDR3 protein: CAWTRGLAGPTDTQYF
CDR3 DNA: TGTGCCTGGACGCGGGGACTAGCGGGACCTACAGATACGCAGTATTTT

D gene: TRBD1
clone size: -
J gene: TRBJ1-2
V gene: TRBV3-1/TRBV3-2
CDR3 protein: CASSQDRNWDREFGYTF
CDR3 DNA: TGTGCCAGCAGCCAAGATCGAAATTGGGACAGGGAATTTGGCTACACCTTC

D gene: -
clone size: -
J gene: TRBJ2-1
V gene: TRBV15
CDR3 protein: CATSRRGTEQFF
CDR3 DNA: TGTGCCACCAGCCGAAGAGGGACAGAGCAGTTCTTC

D gene: -
clone size: -
J gene: TRBJ2-3
V gene: TRBV6-5
CDR3 protein: CASRRTGTDTQYF
CDR3 DNA: TGTGCCAGCAGACGTACAGGGACAGATACGCAGTATTTT

D gene: -
clone size: -
J gene: TRBJ1-2
V gene: TRBV6-1
CDR3 protein: CASSEAADSGSWGYTF
CDR3 DNA: TGTGCCAGCAGTGAAGCGGCGGACAGTGGCTCGTGGGGCTACACCTTC

D gene: TRBD1
clone size: -
J gene: TRBJ1-5
V gene: TRBV30
CDR3 protein: CAFRGRGNMDQPQHF
CDR3 DNA: TGTGCCTTCAGGGGGCGCGGTAATATGGATCAGCCCCAGCATTTT

D gene: TRBD1
clone size: few
J gene: TRBJ2-1
V gene: TRBV10-3
CDR3 protein: CAISGQGTNEQFF
CDR3 DNA: TGTGCCATCAGTGGACAGGGTACCAATGAGCAGTTCTTC

D gene: -
clone size: -
J gene: TRBJ2-5
V gene: TRBV15
CDR3 protein: CATSREVWETQYF
CDR3 DNA: TGTGCCACCAGCAGGGAGGTGTGGGAGACCCAGTACTTC

D gene: TRBD2
clone size: -
J gene: TRBJ2-3
V gene: TRBV6-2/TRBV6-3
CDR3 protein: CASSYPSGGITDTQYF
CDR3 DNA: TGTGCCAGCAGTTACCCTAGCGGGGGGATCACAGATACGCAGTATTTT

D gene: TRBD2
clone size: -
J gene: TRBJ2-1
V gene: TRBV15
CDR3 protein: CATSTSTGLAGEVEQFF
CDR3 DNA: TGTGCCACCAGCACCTCTACGGGACTAGCGGGAGAGGTTGAGCAGTTCTTC

D gene: -
clone size: -
J gene: TRBJ1-2
V gene: TRBV9
CDR3 protein: CASSVAGGGYGYTF
CDR3 DNA: TGTGCCAGCAGCGTAGCCGGAGGCGGATATGGCTACACCTTC

D gene: -
clone size: -
J gene: TRBJ2-7
V gene: TRBV6-5
CDR3 protein: CASSYSIIRASYEQYF
CDR3 DNA: TGTGCCAGCAGTTACTCTATTATCAGGGCATCCTACGAGCAGTACTTC

D gene: -
clone size: -
J gene: TRBJ1-1
V gene: TRBV20-1
CDR3 protein: CSASQGPSVSTEAFF
CDR3 DNA: TGCAGTGCTAGTCAGGGTCCTTCGGTGAGCACTGAAGCTTTCTTT

D gene: -
clone size: -
J gene: TRBJ2-5
V gene: TRBV9
CDR3 protein: CASSAQSLSGETQYF
CDR3 DNA: TGTGCCAGCAGCGCCCAAAGCCTCTCGGGGGAGACCCAGTACTTC

D gene: TRBD2
clone size: -
J gene: TRBJ2-1
V gene: TRBV30
CDR3 protein: CASLGGSNEQFF
CDR3 DNA: TGTGCCTCCTTGGGGGGGTCTAATGAGCAGTTCTTC

D gene: TRBD2
clone size: -
J gene: TRBJ2-1
V gene: TRBV6-5
CDR3 protein: CASSRLANNEQFF
CDR3 DNA: TGTGCCAGCAGCCGACTAGCGAACAATGAGCAGTTCTTC

D gene: -
clone size: -
J gene: TRBJ1-1
V gene: TRBV7-8
CDR3 protein: CASSPMLGNTEAFF
CDR3 DNA: TGTGCCAGCAGCCCAATGCTAGGGAACACTGAAGCTTTCTTT

D gene: TRBD1
clone size: -
J gene: TRBJ2-1
V gene: TRBV9
CDR3 protein: CASSVAGTGGYNEQFF
CDR3 DNA: TGTGCCAGCAGCGTAGCGGGGACAGGGGGGTACAATGAGCAGTTCTTC

D gene: -
clone size: -
J gene: TRBJ1-5
V gene: TRBV18
CDR3 protein: CASSVGPGHQPQHF
CDR3 DNA: TGTGCCAGCTCAGTGGGCCCAGGCCATCAGCCCCAGCATTTT

D gene: TRBD1
clone size: -
J gene: TRBJ1-2
V gene: TRBV29-1
CDR3 protein: CSAGQGFDYGYTF
CDR3 DNA: TGCAGCGCGGGACAGGGGTTCGACTATGGCTACACCTTC

D gene: -
clone size: -
J gene: TRBJ2-1
V gene: TRBV7-3
CDR3 protein: CASSLGRDNEQFF
CDR3 DNA: TGTGCCAGCAGCTTAGGTCGGGACAATGAGCAGTTCTTC

D gene: -
clone size: -
J gene: TRBJ1-3
V gene: TRBV7-9
CDR3 protein: CASSLRQELTIYF
CDR3 DNA: TGTGCCAGCAGCCTCCGACAGGAACTCACCATATATTTT

D gene: TRBD2
clone size: -
J gene: TRBJ2-7
V gene: TRBV4-2
CDR3 protein: CASSQDEVGLAETYEQYF
CDR3 DNA: TGTGCCAGCAGCCAAGATGAAGTCGGACTAGCGGAAACCTACGAGCAGTACTTC

D gene: -
clone size: -
J gene: TRBJ1-5
V gene: TRBV18
CDR3 protein: CASSPAQQRRNQPQHF
CDR3 DNA: TGTGCCAGCTCACCAGCTCAGCAGCGAAGAAATCAGCCCCAGCATTTT

D gene: -
clone size: -
J gene: TRBJ2-4
V gene: TRBV29-1
CDR3 protein: CSVAVDLGQKDIQYF
CDR3 DNA: TGCAGCGTCGCTGTTGACCTTGGACAGAAGGACATTCAGTACTTC

D gene: TRBD1
clone size: -
J gene: TRBJ1-5
V gene: TRBV18
CDR3 protein: CASSSSTGSNNQPQHF
CDR3 DNA: TGTGCCAGCTCATCGTCGACAGGGAGCAACAATCAGCCCCAGCATTTT

D gene: TRBD1
clone size: -
J gene: TRBJ1-6
V gene: TRBV5-5
CDR3 protein: CASSYRGQGLPSLPWSPLHF
CDR3 DNA: TGTGCCAGCAGCTACCGGGGACAGGGCCTTCCATCTCTCCCTTGGTCACCCCTCCACTTT

D gene: -
clone size: -
J gene: TRBJ1-5
V gene: TRBV5-1
CDR3 protein: CASSLGEPGQPQHF
CDR3 DNA: TGCGCCAGCAGCCTTGGGGAACCGGGACAGCCCCAGCATTTT